Presented here are 29 T cell receptor beta chains from one specimen sequenced in a study of cytomegalovirus exposure and HLA in healthy donors. PCR involved 60 Vbeta and 13 Jbeta primers. TCRdb's copy holds only in-frame clones and misses some; the assay was immunoSEQ multiplex PCR. The sample lists over 150,000 clones; 71% were seen once. The material sequenced was PBMCs. These receptors originate from a woman aged 25-40 years in good health and CMV-seronegative.

CDR3 in amino acids: CASMGLDGGGELFF. The CDR3 DNA sequence: TGCGCCAGCATGGGACTAGACGGTGGCGGGGAGCTGTTTTTT. The chain carries TRBV5-1 and TRBJ2-2; TRBD2 aligns across 8 bases. The junction had 8 bases not matched to a gene; V was cut back by 6 bases and J by 7 bases. CDR1 is SGHRS, CDR2 YFSETQ, per germline. This CDR3 spans 14 amino acids.

V gene TRBV7-8 combines with J gene TRBJ2-5; 8 nucleotides match TRBD2. Per germline, CDR1 SGHVS and CDR2 FQNEAQ. The V gene end was trimmed by 8 bases and the J gene end by 5 bases; junction bases not matched to a gene: 10. The CDR3 loop spans 14 amino acids. The chain's CDR3 is CASRSGRGKETQYF. Written as DNA, the CDR3 is TGTGCCAGCCGAAGCGGGAGAGGGAAGGAGACCCAGTACTTC.

This chain joins TRBV13 and TRBJ2-5; 8 bases are a match to TRBD2. The CDR3 spans 14 residues. J gave up 3 bases and V 6 bases, and 6 bases lay outside the gene matches. Germline lookup yields CDR1 PRHDT and CDR2 FYEKMQ (reference sequence). In DNA, the CDR3 is TGTGCCAGCAGTCACGACGGGGGGGAAGAGACCCAGTACTTC. Encoded protein: CASSHDGGEETQYF.

The V gene is TRBV2, the J gene TRBJ2-1, with D possibly TRBD1 on 6 matching bases. Germline loops: CDR1 SNHLY, CDR2 FYNNEI. This CDR3 region has 13 residues. The V gene lost 8 bases and the J gene lost 6 bases, with 14 bases spanning the gap. The CDR3 here is CASPGQTGNEQFF. The CDR3 region has the DNA TGTGCCAGCCCGGGACAAACCGGCAATGAGCAGTTCTTC.

The chain uses TRBV4-3 and TRBJ2-5; 9 bases agree with TRBD2. V shed 0 bases, J shed 5 bases, and the junction held 10 bases outside the gene matches. This CDR3 has 17 amino acids. Germline V gene lookup returns CDR1 LGHNA and CDR2 YSLEER. CDR3 region: CASSQDLREGWGETQYF. In DNA, the CDR3 is TGCGCCAGCAGCCAAGATTTGCGGGAGGGCTGGGGGGAGACCCAGTACTTC.

As to this clone: At one boundary the junction diverges from the germline segment, which might be a read error. The rearrangement joins TRBV5-6 to TRBJ2-3; 9 bases match TRBD2. Germline CDR1 SGHDT, CDR2 YYEEEE. CDR3 length: 16 amino acids. CDR3 sequence (DNA): TGTGCCCGCAGCTTAGATGGGCGGGGGGGCCCAGCTACGCAGTATTTT. Translated, it gives CARSLDGRGGPATQYF.

The chain employs TRBV6-6 and TRBJ2-3, with D tentatively TRBD2 (5 bases). CDR1 and CDR2 from the germline V gene are MNHNY and SVGAGI (reference sequence). Trimming stripped 6 bases from V and 1 base from J, with 8 bases between. The CDR3 sequence is 13 residues long. CDR3 in amino acids: CASRDSGTDTQYF. CDR3 in DNA: TGTGCCAGCAGGGATAGCGGCACAGATACGCAGTATTTT.

This clone was detected a few times. The chain joins TRBV5-1 to TRBJ1-1; 8 bases line up with TRBD1. Germline V CDR1 and CDR2: SGHRS, YFSETQ. This CDR3 contains 16 residues. V lost 4 bases and J lost 2; bases outside the gene matches: 10. The CDR3 loop is CASSTPGTGGNTEAFF. The CDR3 region has the DNA TGCGCCAGCAGCACCCCGGGAACAGGGGGTAACACTGAAGCTTTCTTT.

The CDR3 spells CASRVAGGLGEQYF. For the CDR3, the DNA is TGTGCCAGCAGAGTAGCGGGAGGTTTGGGCGAGCAGTACTTC. This chain connects TRBV2 to TRBJ2-7; 10 bases map to TRBD2. V lost 6 bases to trimming and J lost 6 bases; unmatched junction nucleotides: 8. Germline V gives CDR1 SNHLY, CDR2 FYNNEI. The CDR3 totals 14 residues.

This clone was observed a few times. The chain combines TRBV7-2 with TRBJ1-2, with D possibly being TRBD1 (6 bases). V dropped 5 bases and J dropped 1 base, with 11 bases sitting between them. Germline V gives CDR1 SGHTA, CDR2 FQGNSA. This CDR3 contains 14 residues. Here the CDR3 reads CASSRTVNNYGYTF. The CDR3 DNA reads TGTGCCAGCAGCAGGACAGTCAATAACTATGGCTACACCTTC.

The CDR3 DNA follows: TGCGCCAGCAGCATTAGACAGGCCGAGACCCAGTACTTC. The encoded protein is CASSIRQAETQYF. The genes are TRBV5-1 and TRBJ2-5; a weak D match, TRBD1 (6 bases). This CDR3 has 13 residues. V dropped 4 bases and J dropped 5 bases, with 12 bases sitting between them. CDR1 SGHRS and CDR2 YFSETQ come from the germline V gene.

The rearrangement uses TRBV4-1 and TRBJ1-6, with D unclear. The germline gives CDR1 MGHRA, CDR2 YSYEKL. This CDR3 is built from 13 residues. The V end lost 2 bases, the J end lost 10 bases, and 9 bases lay between the germline ends. CDR3 loop: CASSQQRSSPLHF. DNA for the CDR3: TGCGCCAGCAGCCAACAGCGGTCCTCACCCCTCCACTTT.

This clone has a single count. CDR3: CAIRETGVDEQYF. The CDR3 nucleotides are TGTGCCATCAGGGAGACAGGGGTGGACGAGCAGTACTTC. The chain has TRBV10-3 and TRBJ2-7; 8 nucleotides align to TRBD1. The junction had 6 bases not matched to a gene; V was cut back by 6 bases and J by 5 bases. Germline lookup yields CDR1 ENHRY and CDR2 SYGVKD. The CDR3 contains 13 residues.

This clone appeared a few times. This rearrangement joins TRBV7-3 to TRBJ2-3, with D possibly matching TRBD1 (5 bases). CDR3 size: 13 residues. Germline values: CDR1 SGHTA, CDR2 FQGTGA. Trimming pared 4 bases from V and 4 bases from J, leaving 9 bases between. The CDR3 nucleotides are TGTGCCAGCAGCTCCGGCAGGGCAGATACGCAGTATTTT. Translated, it gives CASSSGRADTQYF.

This clone was counted once. DNA for the CDR3: TGTGCCAGCAGCCAAGTGTACCAGCGAAAAGAGACCCAGTACTTC. Translation: CASSQVYQRKETQYF. This chain links TRBV4-2 with TRBJ2-5; D is ambiguous. Germline CDR1 LGHNA, CDR2 YNFKEQ. The CDR3 is 15 residues long. Trimming removed 1 base at V and 3 bases at J, with 12 bases between.

The genes are TRBV11-2 and TRBJ2-1; 9 nucleotides agree with TRBD2. The CDR3 has 15 residues. The trim removed 5 bases at V and 3 bases at J, leaving 5 bases unmatched. From germline, CDR1 is SGHAT and CDR2 FQNNGV. The CDR3 DNA reads TGTGCCAGCAGCCCCGGGACTAGCCACTACAATGAGCAGTTCTTC. Translating gives CASSPGTSHYNEQFF.

This rearrangement joins TRBV4-3 to TRBJ2-3, with 9 bases matching TRBD2. This CDR3 has 15 amino acids. With 0 bases clipped from V and 7 bases from J, the junction kept 5 bases outside the gene matches. Germline V lookup: CDR1 LGHNA, CDR2 YSLEER. The CDR3 here is CASSQDRLAGHTQYF. DNA for the CDR3: TGCGCCAGCAGCCAAGACCGCCTAGCGGGGCATACGCAGTATTTT.

There are a few counts of this clone. The sample has other DNA sequences that encode this CDR3 too. This rearrangement joins TRBV5-1 to TRBJ1-1, with D maybe TRBD1 (6 bases). CDR1 is SGHRS, CDR2 YFSETQ, per germline. This CDR3 comprises 13 residues. The ends were cut back, 5 bases at V and 5 bases at J, with 13 bases in the middle. CDR3 amino acids: CASSLGGETEAFF. In DNA form, the CDR3 reads TGCGCCAGCAGTCTAGGGGGTGAAACTGAAGCTTTCTTT.

The chain uses TRBV29-1 and TRBJ1-1; D is unresolved. Between the trimmed V and J ends, which lost 7 bases and 6 bases, there was a span of 21 bases. In germline, CDR1 is SQVTM, CDR2 ANQGSEA. There are 14 residues in the CDR3. The CDR3 DNA reads TGCAGCGCCCCTCTCCGGGAGTTGGAGGCTGAAGCTTTCTTT. The encoded protein is CSAPLRELEAEAFF.

This chain links TRBV5-1 with TRBJ2-7, with a tentative D call TRBD2 (5 bases). CDR3 length: 12 residues. V was clipped by 4 bases and J by 6 bases, with 11 bases between them. CDR1 is SGHRS, CDR2 YFSETQ, per germline. For the CDR3, the DNA is TGCGCCAGCAGCCCCGCGGGTGGCGAGCAGTACTTC. The encoded protein is CASSPAGGEQYF.

This rearrangement joins TRBV5-6 to TRBJ2-2, with 7 positions matching TRBD1. The CDR3 is 14 residues long. Germline V CDR1 and CDR2: SGHDT, YYEEEE. The V segment lost 4 bases and the J segment 3 bases; nucleotides outside the gene matches: 3. CDR3 protein: CASSPDRDTGELFF. In DNA, the CDR3 is TGTGCCAGCAGCCCCGACAGGGACACCGGGGAGCTGTTTTTT.

This chain connects TRBV7-9 to TRBJ2-2, with a tentative D call TRBD2 (5 bases). Trimming left V 2 bases short and J 3 bases short, with 13 bases between. The CDR3 contains 16 residues. Germline CDR1 reads SEHNR; CDR2 reads FQNEAQ (reference sequence). CDR3 amino acids: CASSLYLGRDTGELFF. As DNA, the CDR3 is TGTGCCAGCAGCTTATATTTAGGGAGAGACACCGGGGAGCTGTTTTTT.

V gene TRBV5-1 combines with J gene TRBJ2-2; D ambiguous. Trimming left V 4 bases short and J 4 bases short, with 11 bases between. There are 14 residues in the CDR3. Germline V gene sequence: CDR1 SGHRS, CDR2 YFSETQ. The CDR3 DNA reads TGCGCCAGCAGCCTGAAAACCGGCACCGGGGAGCTGTTTTTT. Translating gives CASSLKTGTGELFF.

The gene calls are TRBV4-1 and TRBJ2-7, with 7 bases identical to TRBD1. The CDR3 runs 15 residues. The J segment lost 3 bases and the V segment lost 0 bases, leaving 5 bases of the junction unmatched. Germline V CDR1 and CDR2: MGHRA, YSYEKL. CDR3 coding DNA: TGCGCCAGCAGCCAAGATCCGAGACAGGGCTACGAGCAGTACTTC. Translated: CASSQDPRQGYEQYF.

This clone was observed once. The chain employs TRBV28 and TRBJ1-2, with 8 bases identical to TRBD1. Germline V CDR1 and CDR2: MDHEN, SYDVKM. The CDR3 consists of 14 residues. Unmatched junction bases numbered 1, after V lost 4 bases and J lost 0 bases. DNA for the CDR3: TGTGCCAGCAGTTCGACAGGGGCTAACTATGGCTACACCTTC. Translation: CASSSTGANYGYTF.

This rearrangement joins TRBV6-6 to TRBJ2-7; D call uncertain. Germline V CDR1 and CDR2: MNHNY, SVGAGI (reference sequence). Trimming removed 2 bases from V and 4 bases from J, with 6 bases in between. There are 12 residues in the CDR3. DNA of the CDR3: TGTGCCAGCAGTTACCGGGTTTACGAGCAGTACTTC. Protein: CASSYRVYEQYF.

The rearrangement joins TRBV4-3 to TRBJ2-1, with 8 bases matching TRBD2. This CDR3 comprises 13 residues. The ends lost 4 bases at V and 6 bases at J; junction bases unmatched: 2. Germline V gives CDR1 LGHNA, CDR2 YSLEER. The CDR3 spells CASSRTSGNEQFF. Here the CDR3 DNA reads TGCGCCAGCAGCCGCACTAGCGGCAATGAGCAGTTCTTC.

The rearrangement links TRBV7-3 to TRBJ1-1; D is undetermined. Trimming took 5 bases from V and 0 from J, leaving 7 bases between them. The CDR3 sequence is 13 residues long. CDR1 and CDR2 (germline): SGHTA, FQGTGA. In DNA, the CDR3 is TGTGCCAGCAGCCGCTTAGTGAACACTGAAGCTTTCTTT. It yields the protein CASSRLVNTEAFF.

This clone has only one observation. The chain links TRBV30 to TRBJ2-7; tentative D call: TRBD1 (7 bases). Deletions cut 8 bases from V and 6 bases from J, with 14 bases between. This CDR3 has 11 residues. Germline V lookup: CDR1 GTSNPN, CDR2 SVGIG (reference sequence). The CDR3 DNA sequence: TGTGCCCAGGGGGGAGACGGCGAGCAGTACTTC. Protein product: CAQGGDGEQYF.